Each of the 17 T cell receptor beta chains below was sequenced from the same sample in a study of cytomegalovirus exposure and HLA in healthy donors. Clones were sequenced by immunoSEQ multiplex PCR, and TCRdb holds only the in-frame ones, with some missing. This sample has tens of thousands of clones, with roughly 90% found just once. The sample consisted of PBMCs. Every receptor here comes from a man between 18 and 29 years old in good health and CMV-seronegative.

The gene calls are TRBV28 and TRBJ1-4; perhaps TRBD1 as D (6 bases). Trimming stripped 7 bases from V and 4 bases from J, with 13 bases between. The germline V gene encodes CDR1 MDHEN and CDR2 SYDVKM. The CDR3 is 14 residues long. CDR3 sequence: CASKQGLFNEKLFF. As DNA, the CDR3 is TGTGCCAGCAAACAGGGTTTATTTAATGAAAAACTGTTTTTT.

J is TRBJ2-3 and V is TRBV2; 10 bases are a match to TRBD2. Trimming at V came to 6 bases and at J to 4 bases, leaving 7 bases not matched to a gene. The length of the CDR3 is 15 residues. Per germline, CDR1 SNHLY and CDR2 FYNNEI. The CDR3: CASRTLAGVADTQYF. Written as DNA, the CDR3 is TGTGCCAGCAGAACCCTAGCGGGAGTCGCAGATACGCAGTATTTT.

CDR3 loop: CASSLREEYNEQFF. CDR3 nucleotide sequence: TGTGCCAGTAGTTTGCGGGAGGAATACAATGAGCAGTTCTTC. The rearrangement links TRBV19 to TRBJ2-1, with 8 bases that match TRBD2. V gave up 5 bases and J gave up 4 bases; unmatched junction bases: 4. The CDR3 covers 14 residues. Germline assignment: CDR1 LNHDA and CDR2 SQIVND (reference sequence).

The chain combines TRBV28 with TRBJ2-1; 8 bases match TRBD1. CDR3 size: 15 residues. Per germline, CDR1 MDHEN and CDR2 SYDVKM. V gave up 3 bases and J gave up 5 bases; unmatched junction bases: 6. CDR3 in DNA: TGTGCCAGCAGTTTTAACAGGGGGATTGACAATGAGCAGTTCTTC. Translated: CASSFNRGIDNEQFF.

The rearrangement uses TRBV5-1 and TRBJ2-3, with D unresolved. There are 12 residues in the CDR3. Trimming cost V 0 bases and J 6 bases, with 5 bases left between them. Germline CDR1 reads SGHRS; CDR2 reads YFSETQ. The CDR3 nucleotides read TGCGCCAGCAGCTTGGACGCGGATACGCAGTATTTT. Translating it yields CASSLDADTQYF.

This sequence joins TRBV28 and TRBJ1-1, with a tentative D call TRBD1 (5 bases). Germline V gives CDR1 MDHEN, CDR2 SYDVKM. V was shortened by 3 bases and J by 10 bases, with 12 bases between the two germline ends. CDR3 size: 12 residues. The CDR3 region has the DNA TGTGCCAGCAGTTTGGGGGGAGTCGGAGCTTTCTTT. It encodes CASSLGGVGAFF.

The chain is built from TRBV6-1 and TRBJ1-1, with D hard to call. Germline-derived CDR1 and CDR2 are MNHNS and SASEGT. V was clipped by 0 bases and J by 4 bases, with 6 bases between them. The CDR3 consists of 13 residues. CDR3 sequence reads: CASSEARGTEAFF. Written as DNA, the CDR3 is TGTGCCAGCAGTGAAGCGCGGGGCACTGAAGCTTTCTTT.

CDR3: CASRERLFSGRGLETQYF. CDR3 in DNA: TGTGCCAGCAGAGAGAGACTATTTAGCGGGAGGGGGCTGGAGACCCAGTACTTC. J is TRBJ2-5 and V is TRBV7-6, with 11 bases aligning to TRBD2. The CDR3 covers 18 residues. Looked up from germline, CDR1 is SGHVS and CDR2 is FNYEAQ. The J segment lost 5 bases and the V segment lost 6 bases, leaving 17 bases of the junction unmatched.

V and J are TRBV11-2 and TRBJ1-2, with TRBD1 matching 10 bases. Germline CDR1 reads SGHAT; CDR2 reads FQNNGV. The CDR3 totals 15 residues. J gave up 5 bases and V 1 base, and 4 bases lay outside the gene matches. CDR3 bases: TGTGCCAGCAGCTTAGGATGGGACAGGGGATATGGCTACACCTTC. It translates to CASSLGWDRGYGYTF.

This chain joins TRBV7-6 and TRBJ1-4, with 7 bases aligning to TRBD1. Looked up from germline, CDR1 is SGHVS and CDR2 is FNYEAQ. The CDR3 contains 14 residues. V shed 1 base, J shed 8 bases, and the junction held 4 bases outside the gene matches. The CDR3 DNA follows: TGTGCCAGCAGCTTAGGACAGGGTGGCGAAAAACTGTTTTTT. This sequence encodes CASSLGQGGEKLFF.

This rearrangement joins TRBV29-1 to TRBJ2-3; 7 nucleotides align to TRBD1. J lost 2 bases, V lost 3 bases, and 5 bases had no gene match. Germline lookup yields CDR1 SQVTM and CDR2 ANQGSEA. This CDR3 region has 14 residues. CDR3 nucleotides: TGCAGCGTTGAGGGGACAGCTACCACAGATACGCAGTATTTT. Its protein is CSVEGTATTDTQYF.

The chain couples TRBV30 to TRBJ2-7; 7 bases line up with TRBD1. Per germline, CDR1 GTSNPN and CDR2 SVGIG (reference sequence). Germline trimming cut 4 bases from V and 3 bases from J; bases unmatched to any gene: 9. This CDR3 is 14 amino acids long. CDR3 DNA sequence: TGTGCCTGGAATGGGGGACAGCTAAACTACGAGCAGTACTTC. Translated: CAWNGGQLNYEQYF.

V usage is TRBV5-6 and J usage is TRBJ2-1; 12 bases line up with TRBD1. CDR1 is SGHDT, CDR2 YYEEEE, per germline. Unmatched junction bases numbered 3, after V lost 3 bases and J lost 8 bases. CDR3 length equals 14 residues. CDR3 protein: CASSWDRGQDEQFF. CDR3 nucleotide sequence: TGTGCCAGCAGCTGGGACAGGGGGCAGGATGAGCAGTTCTTC.

CDR3 protein: CAWRKQLGNTIYF. CDR3 DNA: TGTGCCTGGAGAAAACAGCTTGGAAACACCATATATTTT. This chain links TRBV30 with TRBJ1-3; no reliable D call. The germline V and J ends were trimmed by 3 bases and 3 bases, with 9 bases remaining between them. CDR1 is GTSNPN, CDR2 SVGIG, per germline (reference sequence). CDR3 length: 13 residues. Supplemented by reference TRBV30 and TRBJ1-3, the full variable domain reads SQTIHQWPATLVQPVGSPLSLECTVEGTSNPNLYWYRQAAGRGLQLLFYSVGIGQISSEVPQNLSASRPQDRQFILSSKKLLLSDSGFYLCAWRKQLGNTIYFGEGSWLTVV.

The chain uses TRBV19 and TRBJ2-2, with TRBD2 as a possible D gene (5 bases). V dropped 7 bases and J dropped 7 bases, with 7 bases sitting between them. Germline V gene data show CDR1 as LNHDA and CDR2 as SQIVND (reference sequence). This CDR3 has 11 amino acids. CDR3 sequence reads: CASTEGGELFF. In DNA form, the CDR3 reads TGTGCCAGTACTGAGGGCGGGGAGCTGTTTTTT.

The chain carries TRBV28 and TRBJ1-5, with a possible D match to TRBD1 (5 bases). CDR3 size: 14 residues. V was shortened by 5 bases and J by 6 bases, with 14 bases between the two germline ends. Germline V gene lookup returns CDR1 MDHEN and CDR2 SYDVKM. CDR3 sequence (DNA): TGTGCCAGCAGTCTCCCTCAGGGCACTCAGCCCCAGCATTTT. It codes for CASSLPQGTQPQHF.

This chain links TRBV11-1 with TRBJ2-5; TRBD1 agrees at 9 bases. Germline V gives CDR1 SGHAT, CDR2 FQDESV (reference sequence). V dropped 6 bases and J dropped 5; count of bases not matched to a gene: 4. The CDR3 is made up of 13 amino acids. The DNA of the CDR3 is TGTGCCAGCAGGGGACAGGGATGGGAGACCCAGTACTTC. As protein: CASRGQGWETQYF.